This entry describes one T cell receptor (beta chain). Its matching antigen is unknown. This sample stems from a study of T cells in Graves' hyperthyroidism and ophthalmopathy. Overall study results and limits: Ophthalmopathy was separated from stable hyperthyroidism by a 13 V-J model. In validation, the model predicted ophthalmopathy. These predictions came a median roughly 6.5 months before onset.

This CDR3 contains 15 residues. Germline values: CDR1 MNHEY, CDR2 SMNVEV (reference sequence). Trimming took 0 bases from V and 4 from J, leaving 10 bases between them. What was amplified from RNA transcripts were TCR beta CDR3 regions. First-round RT-PCR of the TCR CDR3 relied on the HTBI primer set. TCRdb fed the multiplex PCR reads into MiXCR, producing one record per CDR3 protein. The data contain more than 500,000 distinct CDR3 sequences, about 45% of them singletons. The chain recombines TRBV27 with TRBJ1-5; D may be TRBD1 (5 bases). Material: peripheral blood or thyroid tissue (not recorded which). The source of this sequence is an adult woman with Graves' disease, either hyperthyroidism or ophthalmopathy (not recorded which). CDR3 in amino acids: CASSLSPGLNQPQHF. The CDR3 DNA is TGTGCCAGCAGTTTATCTCCAGGGCTTAATCAGCCCCAGCATTTT.